A single T cell receptor beta chain is shown here with its context. Its target is not known. This entry is derived from a study of cytomegalovirus exposure and HLA in healthy donors. Study context: About 85 million unique TCRs from HLA-typed donors were held in an early release of data. Study-level results: Productive rates of about 87% or about 30% were seen for most TCR beta V segments in an earlier analysis. In a later analysis, specific HLA alleles were associated with 15,000 to 20,000 TCR beta sequences at a 0.05 false discovery rate.

The PCR ran on 60 Vbeta and 13 Jbeta primers. Assay: immunoSEQ multiplex PCR; the TCRdb copy retains only in-frame clones and omits some. Here the sample spans under 250,000 clones, 75% to 80% being singletons. CDR1 LGHNA and CDR2 YSLEER come from the germline V gene. The CDR3 is made up of 14 amino acids. V lost 3 bases and J 8 bases, leaving 14 bases between the germline ends. The chain links TRBV4-3 to TRBJ2-1; possible D gene TRBD2, 6 bases. Sequencing used PBMCs. This clonotype was obtained from a male donor in good health and CMV-seronegative. The CDR3 sequence is CASSQVGTSYEQFF. CDR3 sequence (DNA): TGCGCCAGCAGCCAGGTCGGGACTTCGTATGAGCAGTTCTTC.